The clone carrying this TCR beta chain was counted between two and nine times. Its antigen remains unidentified. The data originate from a study of beta chain features in type 1 diabetes. Study-wide results and caveats: Type 1 diabetes patients had moderately but significantly shorter TCRB CDR3s in all four CD4+ subsets. Whether HLA type affects TCRB rearrangement stayed undetermined in the present work. When VDJ junctions were examined, type 1 diabetes patients showed fewer insertions and more deletions.

Isolated RNA was reverse transcribed in full, so expressed TCRB transcripts were sequenced. Clones were read by immunoSEQ multiplex PCR, and TCRdb kept only the in-frame ones, dropping some. The sample lists under 400,000 clones, roughly 12% occurring once. The sequencing sample was made of naive CD4+ T cells from blood. This sequence was found in a woman aged 18-30 years with type 1 diabetes.

This CDR3 is CASSEEVLLAKNIQYF. The CDR3 region has the DNA TGTGCCAGCAGTGAGGAGGTCCTCCTAGCCAAAAACATTCAGTACTTC. The V gene is TRBV2, the J gene TRBJ2-4; a possible D gene is TRBD2 (5 bases). Germline V CDR1 and CDR2: SNHLY, FYNNEI. The CDR3 consists of 16 residues. The ends were cut back, 3 bases at V and 0 bases at J, with 12 bases in the middle. Together with reference TRBV2 and TRBJ2-4, the CDR3 gives the full variable domain: EPEVTQTPSHQVTQMGQEVILRCVPISNHLYFYWYRQILGQKVEFLVSFYNNEISEKSEIFDDQFSVERPDGSNFTLKIRSTKLEDSAMYFCASSEEVLLAKNIQYFGAGTRLSVL.